This T cell receptor (beta chain) is from a study of shared clonotypes between healthy human individuals. Running of the assay took place at deep level. Only in-frame clones appear in the TCRdb table, and some are missing; sequencing was by immunoSEQ multiplex PCR. The sample consists of about 530,000 clones, 96% of them appearing once. CDR3 size: 16 residues. CDR1 is LNHDA and CDR2 is SQIVND in the germline V gene (reference sequence). V lost 3 bases and J lost 4; bases outside the gene matches: 7. Healthy and HIV-negative, the adult donors had no recent acute infections or vaccinations. The sequenced sample consisted of naive CD4+ T cells sorted from blood. Sample subset: CD45RA+ positively selected. This rearrangement joins TRBV19 to TRBJ2-1, with TRBD2 matching 9 bases. This clonotype was sampled from a woman aged 30 to 39 in good health. The CDR3 coding sequence is TGTGCCAGTAGTATGACGGCTAGCGGGGTTTACAATGAGCAGTTCTTC. This gives the protein CASSMTASGVYNEQFF.